This T cell receptor beta chain was retrieved from a study of shared clonotypes between healthy human individuals. This CDR3 region has 19 residues. Germline V gene data show CDR1 as ENHRY and CDR2 as SYGVKD. J lost 0 bases, V lost 0 bases, and 7 bases had no gene match. The genomic DNA of each subset was split evenly across several immunoSEQ plates. Sequencing on ten immunoSEQ deep assay plates was performed for unsorted PBMC DNA. Some clones are missing from TCRdb's copy, which holds only in-frame ones; the method was immunoSEQ multiplex PCR. This sample has more than 400,000 clones, with roughly 80% found just once. Every donor, a Caucasian adult, lived in Nashville, Tennessee. Unsorted samples relied on roughly 99 million PBMCs, which served as the source of genomic DNA.

Sequencing was carried out using PBMCs. V gene TRBV10-3 combines with J gene TRBJ2-6, with TRBD1 matching 8 bases. This clonotype was sampled from a middle-aged woman in good health. Some clones in this sample may be carry-over from other donors' samples. DNA for the CDR3: TGTGCCATCAGTGAGTCGGGACAGGAGCCCCTCTCTGGGGCCAACGTCCTGACTTTC. Its protein is CAISESGQEPLSGANVLTF.